A selection of T cell receptor beta chains follows, all from one sample in a study of shared T cell receptors in the human thymus. Profiled with immunoSEQ multiplex PCR; TCRdb holds only in-frame clones, not every one. The data hold about 710,000 clones, with around 87% observed a single time. In addition, the sample was reused for a study of human thymus T cells.

Sequenced: thymocytes. The receptors shown here come from a boy in the first two years of life with a congenital heart defect. Both conserved end residues are part of each CDR3. The order of the fields is CDR3 protein, CDR3 length, D gene, V gene, clone size, J gene. The D gene is left open where the match is weak. Clone size appears in some rows only: once, few, many, or a class for an expanded clone.

CASSLGGGNQPQHF,14,NA,TRBV28,NA,TRBJ1-5
CASSLKGLAGGMNEQFF,17,TRBD2,TRBV27,NA,TRBJ2-1
CASSEAGGPYNEQFF,15,TRBD2,TRBV13,NA,TRBJ2-1
CASSQASLGSSGNTIYF,17,NA,TRBV4-3,NA,TRBJ1-3
CASAGTGGNTGELFF,15,NA,TRBV21-1,NA,TRBJ2-2
CASSSRTGTSEYEQYF,16,TRBD2,TRBV7-9,NA,TRBJ2-7
CASSFGLDNEQFF,13,NA,TRBV5-1,NA,TRBJ2-1
CASSENRHQPQHF,13,NA,TRBV6-1,NA,TRBJ1-5
CASSVAGGNNEQFF,14,TRBD2,TRBV10-1,NA,TRBJ2-1
CAWSVIRRGVRYNEQFF,17,TRBD2,TRBV30,NA,TRBJ2-1
CASSLGTGGFAPLHF,15,TRBD1,TRBV7-9,few,TRBJ1-6
CATSKSGIGGSSYNSPLHF,19,NA,TRBV15,NA,TRBJ1-6
CASSQQIPQERGNYGYTF,18,NA,TRBV5-1,NA,TRBJ1-2
CASSLGTSGGSSSYEQYF,18,TRBD2,TRBV5-6,NA,TRBJ2-7
CASSLGLVPSYEQYF,15,NA,TRBV5-6,NA,TRBJ2-7
CASSEIQAPNLEQYF,15,NA,TRBV2,NA,TRBJ2-7
CASSLWDRDTSTRYDEQYF,19,NA,TRBV28,NA,TRBJ2-7
CASSPHRQGEELFF,14,TRBD1,TRBV7-2,NA,TRBJ2-2
CAISDGGDPEQYF,13,NA,TRBV10-3,NA,TRBJ2-7
CASRSTRDRGSKNIQYF,17,TRBD1,TRBV25-1,NA,TRBJ2-4
CSVEQGPNYGYTF,13,NA,TRBV29-1,NA,TRBJ1-2
CASSTARQGVGQPQHF,16,TRBD1,TRBV19,NA,TRBJ1-5
CASSFRDQGALYNEQFF,17,TRBD1,TRBV28,few,TRBJ2-1
CASSIGGRETEAFF,14,NA,TRBV19,NA,TRBJ1-1
CASSVDRGSHDTIYF,15,TRBD1,TRBV9,NA,TRBJ1-3
CASSLRGTVYSNQPQHF,17,TRBD1,TRBV28,NA,TRBJ1-5
CASSQDRGRGYGYTF,15,NA,TRBV4-1,NA,TRBJ1-2
CASSPRTGYYGYTF,14,TRBD1,TRBV27,few,TRBJ1-2
CASSPPSGGTDTQYF,15,NA,TRBV5-1,NA,TRBJ2-3
CASSYYREYNEQFF,14,NA,TRBV13,once,TRBJ2-1
CASTSRQENTEAFF,14,NA,TRBV2,NA,TRBJ1-1
CAWSTLSGRGIQETQYF,17,TRBD2,TRBV30,few,TRBJ2-5
CASSLSGDPHFNEQFF,16,NA,TRBV4-3,NA,TRBJ2-1
CASSLVSNSPLHF,13,NA,TRBV28,NA,TRBJ1-6
CASSSGLAGGPEYEQYF,17,TRBD2,TRBV5-6,NA,TRBJ2-7
CASSLAREGALRNEQFF,17,TRBD2,TRBV5-4,NA,TRBJ2-1
CASSQDRLQGFSYEQYF,17,NA,TRBV4-3,NA,TRBJ2-7
CASSPRCPPLLSNYGHTF,18,NA,TRBV5-1,NA,TRBJ1-2
CASSLGDRGRSETQYF,16,TRBD1,TRBV28,NA,TRBJ2-5
CASSLVLPQEINYGYTF,17,NA,TRBV7-9,NA,TRBJ1-2
CASSTSTGNRGYTF,14,NA,TRBV13,NA,TRBJ1-2
CASSTGGPPFYEQYF,15,TRBD2,TRBV5-6,NA,TRBJ2-7
CASSSTSGSYNEQFF,15,TRBD2,TRBV27,once,TRBJ2-1